This entry lists 17 T cell receptor beta chains sequenced from one sample in a study of OX40 agonist ivuxolimab in advanced cancers. TCRdb's table, derived via immunoSEQ multiplex PCR, lists solely in-frame clones and lacks some. The table includes about 43,000 clones, around 85% detected once. This specimen consisted of CD4+ or CD8+ T cells sorted from blood, obtained in a trial of the OX40 agonist ivuxolimab. These receptor sequences come from an adult with an advanced solid tumor such as melanoma, head and neck, liver or kidney cancer.

The chain couples TRBV10-3 to TRBJ1-1; no clear D. Germline CDR1 reads ENHRY; CDR2 reads SYGVKD. The CDR3 loop spans 11 amino acids. The V and J ends lost 2 bases and 10 bases respectively, with 8 bases between them. The chain's CDR3 is CAISEGLGAFF. The DNA for the CDR3 is TGTGCCATCAGTGAGGGTCTGGGAGCTTTCTTT.

This rearrangement joins TRBV6-5 to TRBJ2-3; 9 bases are a match to TRBD2. Germline values: CDR1 MNHEY, CDR2 SVGAGI. The ends lost 6 bases at V and 1 base at J; junction bases unmatched: 2. The CDR3 has 14 amino acids. CDR3 DNA sequence: TGTGCCAGCAGAGCGGGGGGCGGCACAGATACGCAGTATTTT. Protein sequence: CASRAGGGTDTQYF.

V usage is TRBV10-1 and J usage is TRBJ2-7; either TRBD1 or TRBD2 may supply D (5 bases each). This CDR3 is 15 amino acids long. Deletions cut 0 bases from V and 5 bases from J, with 14 bases between. Germline CDR1 reads WNHNN; CDR2 reads SYGVQD (reference sequence). DNA for the CDR3: TGCGCCAGCAGTGAGTCGGGGTCAGGGAGCGACGAGCAGTACTTC. Encoded protein: CASSESGSGSDEQYF.

V and J are TRBV6-5 and TRBJ1-4; D possibly corresponds to TRBD1 (5 bases). The V gene's germline CDR1 is MNHEY and CDR2 SVGAGI. This CDR3 region has 16 residues. V lost 2 bases, J lost 0 bases, and 10 bases lay in between. CDR3 in amino acids: CASSYTMGATNEKLFF. As DNA, the CDR3 is TGTGCCAGCAGTTACACCATGGGGGCAACTAATGAAAAACTGTTTTTT.

The gene calls are TRBV5-6 and TRBJ2-7, with D tentatively TRBD2 (5 bases). This CDR3 has 14 residues. V lost 2 bases and J lost 2, with 11 bases in between. Germline V gene sequence: CDR1 SGHDT, CDR2 YYEEEE. Written as DNA, the CDR3 is TGTGCCAGCAGCTTAATAGGGAGTCCCTACGAGCAGTACTTC. Protein sequence: CASSLIGSPYEQYF.

This chain links TRBV5-1 with TRBJ2-7; D is possibly TRBD2 (6 bases). Germline values: CDR1 SGHRS, CDR2 YFSETQ. The CDR3 has 15 residues. The V gene lost 5 bases and the J gene lost 5 bases, with 20 bases spanning the gap. The CDR3 bases are TGCGCCAGCAGGCCCCTTTACCGGGACTTCCACGAGCAGTACTTC. Amino acid sequence: CASRPLYRDFHEQYF.

The V call is TRBV19, the J call TRBJ1-5, with D perhaps matching TRBD1 (6 bases). The CDR3 covers 13 residues. V lost 5 bases and J lost 6, with 11 bases in between. CDR1 is LNHDA and CDR2 is SQIVND in the germline V gene (reference sequence). The CDR3 is CASSAQGPQPQHF. In nucleotides, the CDR3 is TGTGCCAGTAGTGCTCAGGGGCCTCAGCCCCAGCATTTT.

The table lists this clone with a count of one. The chain employs TRBV5-1 and TRBJ2-7; possibly TRBD1 for D (5 bases). This CDR3 comprises 13 residues. Germline CDR1 reads SGHRS; CDR2 reads YFSETQ. Trimming left V 2 bases short and J 6 bases short, with 12 bases between. CDR3 bases: TGCGCCAGCAGCTTCTGGAAGGGGCTCGAGCAGTACTTC. Amino acids: CASSFWKGLEQYF.

This chain connects TRBV19 to TRBJ1-1; 9 bases agree with TRBD1. The V and J ends lost 9 bases and 13 bases, in that order; junction bases with no gene match: 15. CDR1 is LNHDA, CDR2 SQIVND, per germline (reference sequence). CDR3 size: 13 residues. CDR3 sequence reads: CASTLGQGGFGFF. CDR3 in DNA: TGTGCCAGCACACTGGGACAGGGCGGATTCGGTTTCTTT.

V and J are TRBV11-2 and TRBJ1-2; TRBD1 agrees at 7 bases. The germline V gene encodes CDR1 SGHAT and CDR2 FQNNGV. V trimming: 2 bases; J trimming: 6 bases; junction bases outside the gene matches: 6. The CDR3 spans 14 residues. The CDR3 nucleotides read TGTGCCAGCAGCTTAATCGGGACAGCGGATGGCTACACCTTC. Protein: CASSLIGTADGYTF.

Notes on this clone: Other DNA sequences within the sample encode an identical CDR3. The chain joins TRBV29-1 to TRBJ2-7; the match to TRBD1 covers 8 bases. This CDR3 is 12 amino acids long. Per germline, CDR1 SQVTM and CDR2 ANQGSEA. V was clipped by 5 bases and J by 4 bases; unmatched bases: 4. CDR3 sequence (DNA): TGCAGCGTTAGGACAGGGAGATACGAGCAGTACTTC. This codes for CSVRTGRYEQYF.

This chain links TRBV6-5 with TRBJ2-3; 8 bases fit TRBD2. Germline V gives CDR1 MNHEY, CDR2 SVGAGI. The CDR3 length is 16 residues. J lost 4 bases, V lost 2 bases, and 8 bases had no gene match. The CDR3 DNA sequence: TGTGCCAGCAGTTACCCGAAGGCGGGAGGTCCAGATACGCAGTATTTT. This sequence encodes CASSYPKAGGPDTQYF.

The chain joins TRBV5-5 to TRBJ1-3, with D possibly matching TRBD1 (6 bases). V gave up 4 bases and J gave up 0 bases, with 17 bases separating them. This CDR3 has 17 residues. Germline V gives CDR1 SGHKS, CDR2 YYEKEE (reference sequence). The CDR3 coding sequence is TGTGCCAGCAGCCCAGTCACAGGGATAGTCTCTGGAAACACCATATATTTT. Translating it yields CASSPVTGIVSGNTIYF.

The J gene is TRBJ2-1, the V gene TRBV10-1; 11 nucleotides agree with TRBD2. The CDR3 covers 16 residues. The germline V gene has CDR1 WNHNN and CDR2 SYGVQD (reference sequence). After removal of 6 bases from V and 10 bases from J, the junction contained 14 bases not matched to a gene. CDR3 in DNA: TGCGCCAGCAGCCTCGCTGGGACTAGCGGTTATGGAGAGCAGTTCTTC. It specifies CASSLAGTSGYGEQFF.

The chain couples TRBV15 to TRBJ2-1; 11 bases match TRBD2. The CDR3 length is 18 residues. Trimming removed 1 base from V and 2 bases from J; junction bases left unmatched: 7. The V gene's germline CDR1 is LNHNV and CDR2 YYDKDF (reference sequence). The CDR3 spells CATSRGFIAGGPYNEQFF. In DNA form, the CDR3 reads TGTGCCACCAGCAGAGGATTCATAGCGGGGGGGCCCTACAATGAGCAGTTCTTC.

The rearrangement joins TRBV5-1 to TRBJ2-1; possibly TRBD2 for D (6 bases). In germline, CDR1 is SGHRS, CDR2 YFSETQ. V was clipped by 4 bases and J by 7 bases, with 12 bases between them. The CDR3 contains 13 residues. The CDR3 loop reads CASSGSGGNEQFF. DNA of the CDR3: TGCGCCAGCAGCGGGAGTGGGGGGAATGAGCAGTTCTTC.

The chain combines TRBV10-3 with TRBJ1-1, with D uncertain. The ends were cut back, 8 bases at V and 1 base at J, with 11 bases in the middle. The germline V gene encodes CDR1 ENHRY and CDR2 SYGVKD. The CDR3 spans 13 residues. The CDR3 protein is CAISDRANTEAFF. The CDR3 DNA reads TGTGCCATCTCAGACCGGGCGAACACTGAAGCTTTCTTT.